What follows are 11 T cell receptor beta chains derived from one specimen sequenced in a study of T cells after yellow fever vaccination. TCRdb fed the 5' RACE reads into MiXCR, producing one record per CDR3 protein. Among 200,000 to 300,000 distinct CDR3 sequences listed, less than 9% were seen once. The input for sequencing was CD4+ T cells sorted from PBMCs, taken 15 days after the yellow fever booster vaccination. The origin of the receptors is a man in his thirties or forties who received the YFV17D yellow fever vaccine.

The V call is TRBV2, the J call TRBJ1-1; 9 nucleotides match TRBD1. The CDR3 runs to 15 residues. Germline CDR1 reads SNHLY; CDR2 reads FYNNEI. Germline trimming cut 5 bases from V and 6 bases from J; bases unmatched to any gene: 10. CDR3 residues: CASSLQGQGTAEAFF. CDR3 bases: TGTGCCAGCAGTCTACAAGGACAGGGGACGGCTGAAGCTTTCTTT.

This clonotype came up a few times. The chain employs TRBV9 and TRBJ1-6; 8 nucleotides align to TRBD1. V lost 5 bases and J lost 8; bases outside the gene matches: 18. This CDR3 has 18 amino acids. Germline-derived CDR1 and CDR2 are SGDLS and YYNGEE. The CDR3 here is CASSSSLRQGNIDSPLHF. The CDR3, as DNA: TGTGCCAGCAGTTCTAGCCTTCGACAGGGGAACATCGATTCACCCCTCCACTTT. Full variable domain (remainder filled in from reference TRBV9 and TRBJ1-6): DSGVTQTPKHLITATGQRVTLRCSPRSGDLSVYWYQQSLDQGLQFLIQYYNGEERAKGNILERFSAQQFPDLHSELNLSSLELGDSALYFCASSSSLRQGNIDSPLHFGNGTRLTVT.

The DNA for the CDR3 is TGTGCCAGCAGACTGACAGGGCTAGGGACCGGGGAGCTGTTTTTT. Protein sequence: CASRLTGLGTGELFF. The chain has TRBV5-4 and TRBJ2-2; 7 bases line up with TRBD1. The trim removed 5 bases at V and 5 bases at J, leaving 9 bases unmatched. Per germline, CDR1 SGHNT and CDR2 YYREEE (reference sequence). The CDR3 consists of 15 residues.

The V and J genes are TRBV12-3 or TRBV12-4 and TRBJ1-2, with no clear D. The V end was cut by 4 bases, the J end by 4 bases, with 16 bases between. This CDR3 comprises 15 residues. For the CDR3, the DNA is TGTGCCAGCAGTTCACGGATGCCGCGCGGCTATGGCTACACCTTC. It translates to CASSSRMPRGYGYTF.

Concerning this clonotype: An end of the junction differs from the germline gene, which may be a read error. The chain employs TRBV9 and TRBJ2-3; possible D gene TRBD1, 6 bases. With the DNA end fitting TRBJ1-5 better, the J assignment may be wrong. The CDR3 totals 16 residues. The germline V gene encodes CDR1 SGDLS and CDR2 YYNGEE. DNA for the CDR3: TGTGCCCGCAGCAGAGGGACTAGCGGGGACACAGATACGCAGCATTTT. It encodes CARSRGTSGDTDTQHF.

The sample holds a few counts of this clonotype. The chain combines TRBV6-1 with TRBJ2-3; 7 nucleotides agree with TRBD2. V gave up 7 bases and J gave up 4 bases; unmatched junction bases: 5. CDR1 is MNHNS, CDR2 SASEGT, per germline. The CDR3 runs to 13 residues. The CDR3 region has the DNA TGTGCCAGCACCGGCCGGGGGGCAGATACGCAGTATTTT. Its translation is CASTGRGADTQYF.

The chain is built from TRBV29-1 and TRBJ2-5, with 8 bases that match TRBD1. Germline V CDR1 and CDR2: SQVTM, ANQGSEA. V dropped 3 bases and J dropped 7; count of bases not matched to a gene: 7. The CDR3 is 13 residues long. The DNA of the CDR3 is TGCAGCGTTGAGGGGACAGGTGTGAGGACCCAGTACTTC. Amino acids: CSVEGTGVRTQYF.

Many counts were recorded for this clonotype. The V and J genes are TRBV7-8 and TRBJ1-1; 9 bases fit TRBD1. Germline V gene data show CDR1 as SGHVS and CDR2 as FQNEAQ. The J segment lost 6 bases and the V segment lost 5 bases, leaving 7 bases of the junction unmatched. The CDR3 contains 14 residues. CDR3 sequence (DNA): TGTGCCAGCAGCCTCCGGGACAGGGTTGCTGAAGCTTTCTTT. This encodes CASSLRDRVAEAFF.

This clonotype showed up just a few times. The CDR3 loop reads CASSLRISWGGETQYF. The CDR3 DNA follows: TGTGCCAGCAGCTTGAGAATTTCATGGGGTGGAGAGACCCAGTACTTC. The chain employs TRBV7-8 and TRBJ2-5; D is ambiguous. Trimming shortened V by 3 bases and J by 4 bases, and 18 bases separated the two germline ends. Germline CDR1 reads SGHVS; CDR2 reads FQNEAQ. The CDR3 spans 16 residues.

This clonotype was seen ten or more times. The chain links TRBV20-1 to TRBJ2-7; 7 bases fit TRBD1. Trimming cost V 3 bases and J 4 bases; bases outside gene matches: 6. Germline loops: CDR1 DFQATT, CDR2 SNEGSKA (reference sequence). CDR3 length: 13 amino acids. This CDR3 reads CSASWDSRYEQYF. CDR3 bases: TGCAGTGCTAGTTGGGACAGCCGATACGAGCAGTACTTC.

In the case of this clonotype: An end of the junction differs from the germline gene, which may be a read error. V and J are TRBV5-1 and TRBJ2-3, with D possibly matching TRBD1 (8 bases). CDR3 length equals 15 residues. CDR1 is SGHRS, CDR2 YFSETQ, per germline. CDR3 nucleotides: TGCACCAGCAGCTTGAACGGGGGGACAGGAGATACGCAGTATTTT. Translation gives CTSSLNGGTGDTQYF.